One TCR beta chain is described in this entry. Participants reported their clinical history, and cohort assignment relied on those reports. Recovered status applied to Cohort 3 donors who had two consecutive negative PCRs. It also applied to those with clearance or with symptom resolution. As originally analysed: From reference gene primer amplification, estimates of nucleated cell counts were derived. The assay was immunoSEQ multiplex PCR, and TCRdb's table has in-frame clones only and misses some. V and J calls and clone size are copied from that table; D and trimming were computed from the DNA. The sample comprises roughly 360,000 clones, 87% of which are singletons, and around 1.3% rests with the top ten. This CDR3 has 14 residues. Germline assignment: CDR1 LGHDT and CDR2 YNNKEL (reference sequence). V gave up 4 bases and J gave up 6 bases; unmatched junction bases: 5. The entry originates in a study of blood T cell repertoires in COVID-19. Study as a whole: The samples span acute and convalescent COVID-19 from the United States, Italy and Spain.

Sequenced material: PBMCs or T cells enriched from blood (not recorded which). The chain uses TRBV3-1 (or the pseudogene TRBV3-2) and TRBJ1-5, with 8 bases fitting TRBD1. This receptor was taken from a man aged 30 to 39 who had recovered from COVID-19. CDR3 DNA sequence: TGTGCCAGCAGCCCGGGACAGGTAACTCAGCCCCAGCATTTT. Translating it yields CASSPGQVTQPQHF.